The sequence of this T cell receptor beta chain was determined in a study of blood T cell repertoires in COVID-19. Study overall: Collection of acute and convalescent COVID-19 samples took place in the United States, Italy and Spain. PBMCs, B-cell-depleted T cells, or T cells provided the cDNA or gDNA that made up the material.

Source study methods: Amplification of reference gene primers provided the estimated nucleated cell counts. Method: immunoSEQ multiplex PCR; TCRdb's copy keeps in-frame clones and lacks some. V, J and clone size were drawn from that table, and D and trimming were deduced from the DNA. The sample has 200,000 to 300,000 clones, around 87% seen once; the top ten hold over 2%. V shed 3 bases and J shed 1 base, with 21 bases lying between them. This CDR3 region has 18 residues. Looked up from germline, CDR1 is LGHNA and CDR2 is YNFKEQ. The V call is TRBV4-2, the J call TRBJ1-1; D perhaps matches TRBD1 (5 bases). The TCR comes from a woman aged 50 to 65 with acute or convalescent COVID-19. Sequences were obtained from peripheral blood. CDR3 sequence: CASSQLGGLPMGNTEAFF. The CDR3 DNA reads TGTGCCAGCAGCCAGCTCGGGGGTCTTCCTATGGGGAACACTGAAGCTTTCTTT.